One and the same sample provided the 23 T cell receptor beta chains below, sequenced in a study of Graves' ophthalmopathy and Graves' hyperthyroidism. RNA transcripts were the source from which TCR beta CDR3 regions were amplified. HTBI primers were used in a first-round RT-PCR, which preceded a second-round multiplex PCR. TCRdb itself ran the multiplex PCR reads through MiXCR, one entry per CDR3 protein. The sample lists under 350,000 distinct CDR3 sequences, 15% to 20% occurring once. Sequencing used peripheral blood. The source of these receptors is an adult man with Graves' ophthalmopathy.

This clonotype has at least ten counts. The V call is TRBV11-2, the J call TRBJ2-7; 7 bases map to TRBD2. Germline trimming cut 5 bases from V and 9 bases from J; bases unmatched to any gene: 4. CDR3 length: 11 residues. Looked up from germline, CDR1 is SGHAT and CDR2 is FQNNGV. In DNA form, the CDR3 reads TGTGCCAGCAGCGATAGCGGGCCGCAGTACTTC. Translated, it gives CASSDSGPQYF.

The chain links TRBV11-1 to TRBJ1-5; TRBD1 matches at 11 bases. The CDR3 is 18 amino acids. Germline CDR1 SGHAT, CDR2 FQDESV (reference sequence). After removal of 0 bases from V and 3 bases from J, the junction contained 7 bases not matched to a gene. CDR3 loop: CASSLAGTGGGVNQPQHF. CDR3 bases: TGTGCCAGCAGCTTAGCCGGGACAGGGGGGGGGGTCAATCAGCCCCAGCATTTT.

Worth noting for this clonotype: It may be a read error: a sequence one base away is much more abundant. The rearrangement links TRBV20-1 to TRBJ2-5; no firm D call. V lost 5 bases, J lost 5 bases, and 15 bases lay in between. Germline values: CDR1 DFQATT, CDR2 SNEGSKA (reference sequence). The CDR3 is 13 residues long. The CDR3 spells CSACRPSGETQYF. In nucleotides, the CDR3 is TGCAGTGCTTGTAGGCCTTCCGGGGAGACCCAGTACTTC.

CDR3 DNA: TGTGCCAGCAGCAAATTCTACGAGCAGTACTTC. This encodes CASSKFYEQYF. The V gene is TRBV6-2 or TRBV6-3, the J gene TRBJ2-7; D is undetermined. Germline V gene data show CDR1 as MNHEY and CDR2 as SVGEGT. CDR3 length equals 11 residues. Trimming stripped 6 bases from V and 3 bases from J, with 6 bases between.

This clonotype occurred many times. This rearrangement joins TRBV3-1 to TRBJ2-7; no reliable D call. The CDR3 runs 14 residues. The germline V gene encodes CDR1 LGHDT and CDR2 YNNKEL (reference sequence). Trimming pared 1 base from V and 5 bases from J, leaving 12 bases between. The CDR3 DNA reads TGTGCCAGCAGCCAAGGAAACCAGCTGCACGAGCAGTACTTC. It codes for CASSQGNQLHEQYF.

The rearrangement joins TRBV6-5 to TRBJ1-2, with 8 bases identical to TRBD1. V lost 6 bases to trimming and J lost 7 bases; unmatched junction nucleotides: 13. The CDR3 contains 15 residues. CDR1 is MNHEY and CDR2 is SVGAGI in the germline V gene. CDR3 loop: CASRLGQGGLLGYTF. The CDR3 DNA sequence: TGTGCCAGCAGACTCGGACAGGGAGGACTTCTTGGCTACACCTTC.

This clonotype came up many times. The gene calls are TRBV5-5 and TRBJ1-5, with D possibly matching TRBD1 (5 bases). Trimming removed 5 bases at V and 3 bases at J, with 12 bases between. The CDR3 is 14 residues long. CDR1 SGHKS and CDR2 YYEKEE come from the germline V gene (reference sequence). CDR3 bases: TGTGCCAGCAGTCCCGGGACGGACAATCAGCCCCAGCATTTT. Its protein is CASSPGTDNQPQHF.

This clonotype was seen at least ten times. DNA for the CDR3: TGTGCCAGCAACCCTGTCAGCCTCTTGAACACTGAAGCTTTCTTT. Protein: CASNPVSLLNTEAFF. The gene calls are TRBV11-2 and TRBJ1-1; D is unclear. CDR1 and CDR2 (germline): SGHAT, FQNNGV. CDR3 length: 15 amino acids. V was shortened by 7 bases and J by 0 bases, with 15 bases between the two germline ends.

This clonotype came up many times. The J gene is TRBJ2-7, the V gene TRBV28; weak D call: TRBD1 (5 bases). The CDR3 covers 17 residues. V gave up 7 bases and J gave up 3 bases, with 25 bases separating them. Germline CDR1 and CDR2: MDHEN and SYDVKM. CDR3 bases: TGTGCCAGCAAAAGGGGTACCAATCCTACAGAGTACTACGAGCAGTACTTC. It specifies CASKRGTNPTEYYEQYF.

There are a few counts of this clonotype. V is TRBV11-2 and J is TRBJ1-1; a possible D gene is TRBD1 (5 bases). V was clipped by 8 bases and J by 4 bases, with 14 bases between them. The length of the CDR3 is 13 residues. The germline gives CDR1 SGHAT, CDR2 FQNNGV. CDR3 amino acids: CASSRDFSTEAFF. Here the CDR3 DNA reads TGTGCCAGCTCAAGGGACTTCTCCACTGAAGCTTTCTTT.

This clonotype occurred many times. The chain recombines TRBV12-3 or TRBV12-4 with TRBJ1-1; 8 nucleotides agree with TRBD1. Unmatched junction bases numbered 7, after V lost 3 bases and J lost 4 bases. The CDR3 runs 15 residues. Here the CDR3 reads CASSFFAGGFTEAFF. The CDR3 DNA follows: TGTGCCAGCAGTTTCTTCGCAGGGGGCTTCACTGAAGCTTTCTTT.

The rearrangement links TRBV3-1 to TRBJ1-5, with D hard to call. Germline assignment: CDR1 LGHDT and CDR2 YNNKEL (reference sequence). Trimming took off 0 bases at V and 7 bases at J, with 4 bases between the two ends. CDR3 length equals 12 residues. CDR3 amino acids: CASSQDPQPQHF. The CDR3 DNA sequence: TGTGCCAGCAGCCAAGACCCACAGCCCCAGCATTTT.

This clonotype has ten or more counts. The chain joins TRBV2 to TRBJ1-5; TRBD1 matches at 7 bases. CDR1 and CDR2 (germline): SNHLY, FYNNEI. This CDR3 spans 17 amino acids. The junction had 13 bases not matched to a gene; V was cut back by 6 bases and J by 2 bases. The CDR3 sequence: CASRGLYRGAGNQPQHF. The CDR3 bases are TGTGCCAGCAGGGGACTTTACAGGGGCGCGGGCAATCAGCCCCAGCATTTT. Together with reference TRBV2 and TRBJ1-5, the CDR3 gives the full variable domain: EPEVTQTPSHQVTQMGQEVILRCVPISNHLYFYWYRQILGQKVEFLVSFYNNEISEKSEIFDDQFSVERPDGSNFTLKIRSTKLEDSAMYFCASRGLYRGAGNQPQHFGDGTRLSIL.

This clonotype was counted ten times or more. This rearrangement joins TRBV2 to TRBJ1-2; D may be TRBD1 (6 bases). V was shortened by 6 bases and J by 4 bases, with 12 bases between the two germline ends. This CDR3 contains 13 residues. The germline gives CDR1 SNHLY, CDR2 FYNNEI. The CDR3 region has the DNA TGTGCCAGCAGAGCACAGGGTCTCTATGGCTACACCTTC. It encodes CASRAQGLYGYTF.

Many counts were recorded for this clonotype. The gene calls are TRBV14 and TRBJ1-6; D is unclear. V dropped 2 bases and J dropped 13 bases, with 9 bases sitting between them. Looked up from germline, CDR1 is SGHDN and CDR2 is FVKESK. The CDR3 has 12 amino acids. The CDR3 nucleotides read TGTGCCAGCAGCCAACAGCGGTACCCCCTCCACTTT. As protein: CASSQQRYPLHF.

Ten or more counts support this clonotype. This sequence joins TRBV13 and TRBJ2-2; TRBD2 matches at 12 bases. CDR1 and CDR2 from the germline V gene are PRHDT and FYEKMQ (reference sequence). V gave up 6 bases and J gave up 6 bases; unmatched junction bases: 8. The length of the CDR3 is 16 residues. CDR3 residues: CASSLRTSGVSGELFF. The CDR3 nucleotides are TGTGCCAGCAGTTTGCGGACTAGCGGGGTTTCCGGGGAGCTGTTTTTT.

This clonotype has at least ten counts. This chain joins TRBV5-1 and TRBJ2-7, with D possibly matching TRBD1 (6 bases). V lost 0 bases and J 2 bases, leaving 18 bases between the germline ends. The CDR3 covers 17 residues. Per germline, CDR1 SGHRS and CDR2 YFSETQ. CDR3 DNA sequence: TGCGCCAGCAGCTTGGTCCAGGGGATGGGCTCGACCTACGAGCAGTACTTC. This encodes CASSLVQGMGSTYEQYF.

This clonotype was detected ten times or more. J is TRBJ2-7 and V is TRBV7-9; 8 nucleotides match TRBD2. CDR3 length equals 15 residues. V lost 5 bases to trimming and J lost 2 bases; unmatched junction nucleotides: 8. The germline V gene encodes CDR1 SEHNR and CDR2 FQNEAQ (reference sequence). The CDR3 region has the DNA TGTGCCAGCAGCCCGGCACCGGGACTAGCCTACGAGCAGTACTTC. This encodes CASSPAPGLAYEQYF.

This clonotype was observed at least ten times. The chain links TRBV6-4 to TRBJ2-2, with 14 positions matching TRBD2. Germline loops: CDR1 MRHNA, CDR2 SNTAGT. The trim removed 5 bases at V and 5 bases at J, leaving 7 bases unmatched. This CDR3 has 17 amino acids. CDR3 DNA: TGTGCCAGCAGTCCGACTAGCGGGAGGGCCGGAACCGGGGAGCTGTTTTTT. It translates to CASSPTSGRAGTGELFF.

This clonotype was found many times. The rearrangement links TRBV11-2 to TRBJ1-3, with D tentatively TRBD1 (5 bases). V shed 4 bases and J shed 0 bases, with 16 bases lying between them. The CDR3 runs to 17 residues. Germline CDR1 reads SGHAT; CDR2 reads FQNNGV. The CDR3 sequence is CASSSPRTGPSGNTIYF. The DNA of the CDR3 is TGTGCCAGCAGCTCCCCCCGGACGGGACCCTCTGGAAACACCATATATTTT.

The table lists this clonotype with many counts. The chain employs TRBV24-1 and TRBJ2-5; 8 nucleotides align to TRBD2. J was trimmed by 3 bases and V by 6 bases; bases with no gene match: 11. This CDR3 region has 16 residues. Per germline, CDR1 KGHDR and CDR2 SFDVKD. The CDR3 DNA sequence: TGTGCCACCAGTAGCCTCGGGGGGGCCGTCGAAGAGACCCAGTACTTC. This gives the protein CATSSLGGAVEETQYF.

This clonotype was detected ten times or more. The CDR3 bases are TGTGCCAGCAGTTTCGTCTTCCAGGGGGTGGTGCCCCTCCACTTT. Translated, it gives CASSFVFQGVVPLHF. V gene TRBV28 combines with J gene TRBJ1-6; TRBD1 matches 7 bases. From germline, CDR1 is MDHEN and CDR2 SYDVKM. With 3 bases clipped from V and 13 bases from J, the junction kept 12 bases outside the gene matches. This CDR3 has 15 amino acids.

This clonotype was recorded many times. No conserved phenylalanine or tryptophan is present at the end of the CDR3, so a read error is the likely explanation. This rearrangement joins TRBV20-1 to TRBJ2-5, with TRBD2 matching over 13 bases. The CDR3 has 15 amino acids. V gave up 6 bases and J gave up 5 bases; unmatched junction bases: 9. Germline V gives CDR1 DFQATT, CDR2 SNEGSKA (reference sequence). CDR3 sequence reads: CSASTSGGIKETQYL. The CDR3, as DNA: TGCAGTGCGTCGACTAGCGGGGGGATAAAGGAGACCCAGTACCTC.